This T cell receptor (beta chain) was observed in a study of human CD8 memory T cell subsets. The TCR beta sequencing libraries came from UMI-labeled 5' RACE. In the original workflow: Each library (TCR beta) contained from fewer than 3,500 up to roughly 18,000 functional CDR3 beta clonotypes. TCRdb reprocessed the 5' RACE reads, with one entry per CDR3 protein and no DNA. The V and J calls here are based on TCRdb, not the publication. In all, the sample yields 11,000 or so distinct CDR3 sequences. The CDR3 is made up of 16 amino acids. The germline CDR1 and CDR2 sequences are LGHNA and YSLEER. This receptor was identified in a human donor in good health. Sequenced material: CD8+ T cells from PBMCs. The V and J genes are TRBV4-3 and TRBJ2-5; TCRdb's assignment of TRBD1 cannot be checked, as there is no DNA. This chain's CDR3 is CASSQDGTGGGETQYF.